Sample share makes the clone carrying this TCR beta chain medium-sized. This sample was taken from a study of neoadjuvant anti-PD-1 for oral cavity cancer. Study-level information: Nivolumab at 3 mg/kg was mostly given biweekly, three to four doses, pre-surgery.

Clones were read by immunoSEQ multiplex PCR, and TCRdb kept only the in-frame ones, dropping some. The top ten hold 16% of the sample, which has about 37,000 clones, about 36% seen once. Time point: after neoadjuvant nivolumab, at surgical resection. These oral cavity squamous cell carcinomas were HPV-negative and locally advanced. V lost 4 bases, J lost 1 base, and 14 bases lay in between. CDR1 is SGHRS and CDR2 is YFSETQ in the germline V gene. CDR3 size: 15 residues. The receptor comes from a person aged 40 to 85 with oral cavity squamous cell carcinoma. This material consisted of tumor tissue, taken after nivolumab (anti-PD-1) treatment. The chain links TRBV5-1 to TRBJ1-1; D is unclear. CDR3 residues: CASSRSLGGNTEAFF. CDR3 nucleotides: TGCGCCAGCAGCCGTTCCCTGGGCGGGAACACTGAAGCTTTCTTT.